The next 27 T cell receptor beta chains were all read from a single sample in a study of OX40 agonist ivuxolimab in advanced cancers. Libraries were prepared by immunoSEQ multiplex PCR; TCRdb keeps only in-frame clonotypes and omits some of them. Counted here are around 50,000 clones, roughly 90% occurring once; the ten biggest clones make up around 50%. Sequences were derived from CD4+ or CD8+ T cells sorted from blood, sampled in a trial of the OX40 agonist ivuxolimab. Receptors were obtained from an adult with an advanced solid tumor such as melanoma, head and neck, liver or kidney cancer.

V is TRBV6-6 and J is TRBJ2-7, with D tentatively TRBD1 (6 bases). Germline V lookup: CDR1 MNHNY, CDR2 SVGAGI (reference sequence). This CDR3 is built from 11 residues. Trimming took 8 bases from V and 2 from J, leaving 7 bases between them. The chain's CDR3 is CASGTTYEQYF. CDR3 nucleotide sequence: TGTGCCAGCGGGACAACCTACGAGCAGTACTTC.

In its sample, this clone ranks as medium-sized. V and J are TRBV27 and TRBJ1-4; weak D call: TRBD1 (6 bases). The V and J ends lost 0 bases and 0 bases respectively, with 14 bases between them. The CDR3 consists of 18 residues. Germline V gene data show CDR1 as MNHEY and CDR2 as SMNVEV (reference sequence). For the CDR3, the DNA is TGTGCCAGCAGTTTATCGGGGGCAGGGGTGCCAACTAATGAAAAACTGTTTTTT. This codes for CASSLSGAGVPTNEKLFF. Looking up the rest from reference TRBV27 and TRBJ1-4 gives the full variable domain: EAQVTQNPRYLITVTGKKLTVTCSQNMNHEYMSWYRQDPGLGLRQIYYSMNVEVTDKGDVPEGYKVSRKEKRNFPLILESPSPNQTSLYFCASSLSGAGVPTNEKLFFGSGTQLSVL.

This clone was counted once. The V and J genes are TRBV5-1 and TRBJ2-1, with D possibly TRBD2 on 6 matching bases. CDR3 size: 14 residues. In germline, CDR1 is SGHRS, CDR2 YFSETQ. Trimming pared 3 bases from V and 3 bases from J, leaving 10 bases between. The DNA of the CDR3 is TGCGCCAGCAGCTCGGCGGGGAGCTACAATGAGCAGTTCTTC. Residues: CASSSAGSYNEQFF.

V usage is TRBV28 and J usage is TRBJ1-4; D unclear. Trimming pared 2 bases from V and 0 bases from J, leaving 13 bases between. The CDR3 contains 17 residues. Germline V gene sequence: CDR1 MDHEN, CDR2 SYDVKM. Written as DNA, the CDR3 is TGTGCCAGCAGTTTAAGGTTCCAGGTTGCAACTAATGAAAAACTGTTTTTT. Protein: CASSLRFQVATNEKLFF.

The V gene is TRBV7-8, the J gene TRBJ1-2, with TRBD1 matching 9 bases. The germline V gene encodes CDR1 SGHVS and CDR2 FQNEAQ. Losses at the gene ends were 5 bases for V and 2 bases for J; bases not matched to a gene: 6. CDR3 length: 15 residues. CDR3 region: CASSTRTGANYGYTF. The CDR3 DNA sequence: TGTGCCAGCAGCACACGGACAGGGGCCAACTATGGCTACACCTTC.

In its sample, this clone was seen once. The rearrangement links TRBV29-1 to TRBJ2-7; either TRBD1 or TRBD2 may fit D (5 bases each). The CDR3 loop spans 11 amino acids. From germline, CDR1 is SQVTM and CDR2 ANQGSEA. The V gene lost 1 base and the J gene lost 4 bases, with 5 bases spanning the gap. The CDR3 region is CSVEGGYEQYF. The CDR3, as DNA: TGCAGCGTTGAAGGGGGGTACGAGCAGTACTTC.

The CDR3 bases are TGTGCCAGCAGCTTAGAAGACTACGAGCAGTACTTC. This translates into CASSLEDYEQYF. This chain uses TRBV7-9 with TRBJ2-7; D remains ambiguous. Germline CDR1 is SEHNR and CDR2 is FQNEAQ (reference sequence). This CDR3 has 12 residues. With 1 base removed from V and 3 bases from J, the gap between germline ends came to 4 bases. The complete variable domain, with remaining parts taken from reference TRBV7-9 and TRBJ2-7, reads DTGVSQNPRHKITKRGQNVTFRCDPISEHNRLYWYRQTLGQGPEFLTYFQNEAQLEKSRLLSDRFSAERPKGSFSTLEIQRTEQGDSAMYLCASSLEDYEQYFGPGTRLTVT.

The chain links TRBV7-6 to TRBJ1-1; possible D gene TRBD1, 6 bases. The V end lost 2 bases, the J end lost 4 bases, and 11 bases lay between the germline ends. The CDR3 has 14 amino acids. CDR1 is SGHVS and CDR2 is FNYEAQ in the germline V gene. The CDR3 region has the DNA TGTGCCAGCAGCTTAAACGGGGGCGGCACTGAAGCTTTCTTT. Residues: CASSLNGGGTEAFF.

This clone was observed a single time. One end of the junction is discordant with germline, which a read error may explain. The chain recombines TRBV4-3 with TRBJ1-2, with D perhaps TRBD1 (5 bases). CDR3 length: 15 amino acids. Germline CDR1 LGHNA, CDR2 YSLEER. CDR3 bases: TGCGCCAGCAGCTCAAGCACAGGACGTCGAAAGACCTATGGCTTC. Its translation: CASSSSTGRRKTYGF.

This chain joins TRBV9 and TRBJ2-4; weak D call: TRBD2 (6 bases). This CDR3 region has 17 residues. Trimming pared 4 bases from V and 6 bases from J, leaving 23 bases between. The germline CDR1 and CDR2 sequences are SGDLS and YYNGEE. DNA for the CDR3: TGTGCCAGCAGCCCTACGGGACTCTCGTCGGGGGTAAACATTCAGTACTTC. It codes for CASSPTGLSSGVNIQYF.

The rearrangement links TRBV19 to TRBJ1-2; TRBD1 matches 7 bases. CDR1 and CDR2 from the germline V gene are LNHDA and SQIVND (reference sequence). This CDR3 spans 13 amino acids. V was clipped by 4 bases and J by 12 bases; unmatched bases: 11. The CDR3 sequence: CASSTTGDWSNTF. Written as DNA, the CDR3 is TGTGCCAGTAGTACCACAGGGGACTGGAGTAACACCTTC.

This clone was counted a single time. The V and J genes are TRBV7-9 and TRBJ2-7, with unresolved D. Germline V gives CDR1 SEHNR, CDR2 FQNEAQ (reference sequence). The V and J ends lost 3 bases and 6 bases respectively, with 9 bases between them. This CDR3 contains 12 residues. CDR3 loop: CASSLGSGEQYF. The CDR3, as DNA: TGTGCCAGCAGCTTGGGGTCCGGCGAGCAGTACTTC.

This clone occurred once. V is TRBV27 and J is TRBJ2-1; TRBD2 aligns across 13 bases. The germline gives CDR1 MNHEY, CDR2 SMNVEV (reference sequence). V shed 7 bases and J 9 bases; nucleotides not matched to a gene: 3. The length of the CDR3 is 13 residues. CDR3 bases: TGTGCCAGCACCTGGACTAGCGGGAGTGAGCAGTTCTTC. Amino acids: CASTWTSGSEQFF.

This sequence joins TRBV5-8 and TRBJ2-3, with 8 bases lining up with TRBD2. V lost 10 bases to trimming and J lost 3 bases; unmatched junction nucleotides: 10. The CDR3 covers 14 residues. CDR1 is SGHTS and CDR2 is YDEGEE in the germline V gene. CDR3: CASGVAGRTDTQYF. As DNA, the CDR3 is TGTGCCTCGGGGGTAGCGGGGAGGACAGATACGCAGTATTTT.

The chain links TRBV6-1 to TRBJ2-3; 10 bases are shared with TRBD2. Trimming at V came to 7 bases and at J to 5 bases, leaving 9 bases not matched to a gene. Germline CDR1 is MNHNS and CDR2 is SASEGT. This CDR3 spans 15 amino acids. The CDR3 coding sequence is TGTGCCAGCAACCCAGCGGGGGGGCATGGAGATACGCAGTATTTT. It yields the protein CASNPAGGHGDTQYF.

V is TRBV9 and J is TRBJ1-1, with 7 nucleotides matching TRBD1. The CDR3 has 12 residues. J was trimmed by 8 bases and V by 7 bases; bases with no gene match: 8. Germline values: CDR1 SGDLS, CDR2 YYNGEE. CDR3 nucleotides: TGTGCCAGCTCTGGACAGGCCAAGGAAGCTTTCTTT. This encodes CASSGQAKEAFF.

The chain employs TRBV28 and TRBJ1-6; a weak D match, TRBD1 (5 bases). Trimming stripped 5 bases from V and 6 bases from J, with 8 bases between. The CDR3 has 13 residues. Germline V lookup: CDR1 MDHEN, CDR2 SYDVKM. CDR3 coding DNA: TGTGCCAGCAGTCCGGGACGTAATTCACCCCTCCACTTT. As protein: CASSPGRNSPLHF.

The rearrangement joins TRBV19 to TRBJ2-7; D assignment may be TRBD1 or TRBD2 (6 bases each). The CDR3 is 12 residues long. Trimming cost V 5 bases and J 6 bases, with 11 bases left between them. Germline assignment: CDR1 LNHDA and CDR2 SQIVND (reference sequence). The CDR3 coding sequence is TGTGCCAGTAGTTGGGGGGCTTCCGAGCAGTACTTC. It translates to CASSWGASEQYF.

The CDR3 nucleotides read TGTGCCAGTAGTATAGGGAAGGGCACCGGGGAGCTGTTTTTT. This gives the protein CASSIGKGTGELFF. The chain links TRBV19 to TRBJ2-2; D is undetermined. The CDR3 contains 14 residues. CDR1 is LNHDA, CDR2 SQIVND, per germline (reference sequence). V lost 1 base, J lost 4 bases, and 7 bases lay in between.

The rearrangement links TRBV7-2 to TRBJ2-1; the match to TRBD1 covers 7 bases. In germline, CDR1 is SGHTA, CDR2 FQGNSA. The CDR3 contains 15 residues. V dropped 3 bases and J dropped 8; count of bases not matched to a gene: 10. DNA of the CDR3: TGTGCCAGCAGCTTCTCCGGGGAAACAGGGGATGAGCAGTTCTTC. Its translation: CASSFSGETGDEQFF.

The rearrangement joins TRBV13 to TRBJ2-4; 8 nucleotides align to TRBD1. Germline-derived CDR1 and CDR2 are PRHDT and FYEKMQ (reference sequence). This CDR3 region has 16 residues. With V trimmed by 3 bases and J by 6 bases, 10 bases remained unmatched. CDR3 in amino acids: CASSFFMGQDRNIQYF. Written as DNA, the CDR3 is TGTGCCAGCAGCTTTTTTATGGGACAGGATAGAAACATTCAGTACTTC.

The CDR3 loop reads CAKVKGEIFGWQYF. The CDR3 region has the DNA TGTGCCAAGGTTAAAGGGGAGATTTTTGGGTGGCAGTACTTC. J is TRBJ2-7 and V is TRBV19, with D perhaps TRBD1 or TRBD2 (5 bases each). The CDR3 covers 14 residues. The germline V gene has CDR1 LNHDA and CDR2 SQIVND (reference sequence). Trimming stripped 10 bases from V and 9 bases from J, with 25 bases between.

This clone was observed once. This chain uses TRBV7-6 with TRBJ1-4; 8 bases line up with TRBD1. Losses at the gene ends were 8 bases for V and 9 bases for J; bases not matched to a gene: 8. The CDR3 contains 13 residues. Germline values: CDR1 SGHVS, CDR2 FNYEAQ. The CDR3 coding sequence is TGTGCCAGCCAGGGACAGGACGGTAAAAAACTGTTTTTT. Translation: CASQGQDGKKLFF.

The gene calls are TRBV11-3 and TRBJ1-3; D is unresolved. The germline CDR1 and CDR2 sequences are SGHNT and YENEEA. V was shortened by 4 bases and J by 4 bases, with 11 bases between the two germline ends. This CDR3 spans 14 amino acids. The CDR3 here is CASSSRLGGNTIYF. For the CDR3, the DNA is TGTGCCAGCAGCTCCCGCTTAGGAGGAAACACCATATATTTT.

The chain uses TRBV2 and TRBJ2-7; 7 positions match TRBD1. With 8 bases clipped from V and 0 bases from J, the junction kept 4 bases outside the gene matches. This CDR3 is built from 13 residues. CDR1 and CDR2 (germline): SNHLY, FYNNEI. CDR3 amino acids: CASRDRSSYEQYF. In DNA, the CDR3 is TGTGCCAGCCGGGACAGATCCTCCTACGAGCAGTACTTC.

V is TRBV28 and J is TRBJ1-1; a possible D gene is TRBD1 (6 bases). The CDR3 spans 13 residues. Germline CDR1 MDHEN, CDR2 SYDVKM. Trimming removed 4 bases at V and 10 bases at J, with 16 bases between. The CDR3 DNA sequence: TGTGCCAGCAGTTCCCCGGTGCAGGACAGAGCTTTCTTT. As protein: CASSSPVQDRAFF. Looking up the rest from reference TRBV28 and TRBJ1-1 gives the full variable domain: DVKVTQSSRYLVKRTGEKVFLECVQDMDHENMFWYRQDPGLGLRLIYFSYDVKMKEKGDIPEGYSVSREKKERFSLILESASTNQTSMYLCASSSPVQDRAFFGQGTRLTVV.

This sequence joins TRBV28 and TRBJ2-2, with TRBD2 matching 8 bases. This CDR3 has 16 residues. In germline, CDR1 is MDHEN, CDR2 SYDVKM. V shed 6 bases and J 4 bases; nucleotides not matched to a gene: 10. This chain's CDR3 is CASRPSGGPGTGELFF. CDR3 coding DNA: TGTGCCAGCAGGCCGAGCGGGGGACCGGGCACCGGGGAGCTGTTTTTT.